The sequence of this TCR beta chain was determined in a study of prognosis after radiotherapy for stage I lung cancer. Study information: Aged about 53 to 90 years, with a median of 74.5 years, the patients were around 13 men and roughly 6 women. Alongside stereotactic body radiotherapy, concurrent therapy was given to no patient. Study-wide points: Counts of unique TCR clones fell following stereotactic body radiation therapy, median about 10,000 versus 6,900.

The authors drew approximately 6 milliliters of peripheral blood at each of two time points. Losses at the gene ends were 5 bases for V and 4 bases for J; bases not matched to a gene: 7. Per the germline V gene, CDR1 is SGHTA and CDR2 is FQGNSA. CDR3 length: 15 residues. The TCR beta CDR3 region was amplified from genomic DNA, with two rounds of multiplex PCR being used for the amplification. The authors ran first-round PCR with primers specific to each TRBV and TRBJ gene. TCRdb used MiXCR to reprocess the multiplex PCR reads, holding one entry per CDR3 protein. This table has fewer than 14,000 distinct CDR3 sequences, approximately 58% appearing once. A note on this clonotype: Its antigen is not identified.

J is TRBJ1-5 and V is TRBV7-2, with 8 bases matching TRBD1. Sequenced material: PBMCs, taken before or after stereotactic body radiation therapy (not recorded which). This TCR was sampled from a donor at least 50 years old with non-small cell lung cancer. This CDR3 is CASSKDRAGNQPQHF. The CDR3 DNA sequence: TGTGCCAGCAGCAAGGACAGGGCTGGAAATCAGCCCCAGCATTTT.